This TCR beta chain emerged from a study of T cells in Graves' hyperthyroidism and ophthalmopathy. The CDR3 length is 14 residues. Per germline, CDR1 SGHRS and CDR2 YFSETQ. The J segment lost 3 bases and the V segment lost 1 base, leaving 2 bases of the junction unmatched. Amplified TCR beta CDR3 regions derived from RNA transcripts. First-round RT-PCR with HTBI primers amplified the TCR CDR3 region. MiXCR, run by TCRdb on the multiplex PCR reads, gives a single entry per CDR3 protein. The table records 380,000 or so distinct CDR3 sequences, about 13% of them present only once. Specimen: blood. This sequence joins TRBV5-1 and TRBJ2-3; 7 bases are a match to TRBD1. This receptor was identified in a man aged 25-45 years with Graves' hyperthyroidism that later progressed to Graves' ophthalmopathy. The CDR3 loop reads CASSLNRGTDTQYF. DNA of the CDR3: TGCGCCAGCAGCTTGAACAGGGGAACAGATACGCAGTATTTT. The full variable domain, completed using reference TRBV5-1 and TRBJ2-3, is KAGVTQTPRYLIKTRGQQVTLSCSPISGHRSVSWYQQTPGQGLQFLFEYFSETQRNKGNFPGRFSGRQFSNSRSEMNVSTLELGDSALYLCASSLNRGTDTQYFGPGTRLTVL.